This T cell receptor (beta chain) was retrieved from a study of blood T cell repertoires in COVID-19. Study-wide background: COVID-19 samples, acute and convalescent, were from the United States, Italy and Spain. Nucleic acid was either cDNA or gDNA, and it came from T cells, B-cell-depleted T cells, or PBMCs.

In the original analysis: Estimated nucleated cell counts came from reference gene primer amplification. Libraries were prepared by immunoSEQ multiplex PCR; TCRdb keeps only in-frame clonotypes and omits some of them. That table furnishes V, J and clone size, whereas the DNA furnished D and trimming. The sample lists 55,000 to 95,000 clones; roughly 82% were seen once. Trimming removed 0 bases from V and 1 base from J, with 15 bases in between. CDR1 and CDR2 from the germline V gene are SGHRS and YFSETQ. The CDR3 is 17 amino acids. The clonotype was recovered from a woman aged 55-70 years with acute or convalescent COVID-19. Sequenced input: peripheral blood. V usage is TRBV5-1 and J usage is TRBJ2-3, with a weak D call TRBD2 (6 bases). This chain's CDR3 is CASSLEGLAPGTDTQYF. The CDR3 DNA is TGCGCCAGCAGCTTGGAAGGGCTAGCGCCGGGCACAGATACGCAGTATTTT.